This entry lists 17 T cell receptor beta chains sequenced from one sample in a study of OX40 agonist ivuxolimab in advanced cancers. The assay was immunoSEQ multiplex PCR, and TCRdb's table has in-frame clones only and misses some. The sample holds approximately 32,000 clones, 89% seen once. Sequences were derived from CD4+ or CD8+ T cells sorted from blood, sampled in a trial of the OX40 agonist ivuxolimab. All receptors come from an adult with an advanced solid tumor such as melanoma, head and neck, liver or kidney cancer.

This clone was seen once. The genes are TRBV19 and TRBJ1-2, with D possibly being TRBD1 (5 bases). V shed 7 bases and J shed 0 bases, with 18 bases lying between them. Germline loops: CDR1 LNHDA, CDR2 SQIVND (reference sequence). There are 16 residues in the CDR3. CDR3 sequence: CASNNRPKGPNYGYTF. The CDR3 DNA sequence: TGTGCCAGTAACAACAGGCCCAAAGGACCTAACTATGGCTACACCTTC.

The CDR3 nucleotides read TGTGCAGCCCCTACTAGCCACCAAGATACGCAGTATTTT. This sequence encodes CAAPTSHQDTQYF. The V and J genes are TRBV27 and TRBJ2-3; TRBD2 might be the D (6 bases). The CDR3 loop spans 13 amino acids. CDR1 MNHEY and CDR2 SMNVEV come from the germline V gene (reference sequence).

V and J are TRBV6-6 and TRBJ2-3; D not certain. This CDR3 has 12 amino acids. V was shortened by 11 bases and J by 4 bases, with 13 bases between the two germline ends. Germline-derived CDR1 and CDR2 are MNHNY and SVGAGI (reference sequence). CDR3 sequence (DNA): TGTGCCTCCGGCATGCGCCCAGATACGCAGTATTTT. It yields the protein CASGMRPDTQYF.

CDR3 residues: CASSPGQGYGYTF. The CDR3 DNA is TGTGCCAGCAGCCCGGGACAGGGATATGGCTACACCTTC. J is TRBJ1-2 and V is TRBV5-6; 9 bases are shared with TRBD1. The CDR3 runs to 13 residues. Trimming at V came to 4 bases and at J to 5 bases, leaving 3 bases not matched to a gene. Germline CDR1 and CDR2: SGHDT and YYEEEE.

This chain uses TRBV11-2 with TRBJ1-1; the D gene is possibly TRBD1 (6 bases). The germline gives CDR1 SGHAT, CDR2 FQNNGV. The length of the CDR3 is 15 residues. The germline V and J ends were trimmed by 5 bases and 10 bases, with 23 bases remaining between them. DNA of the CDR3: TGTGCCAGCAGCCCCACAAGAGGGGGGGTCGGGGGAGCTTTCTTT. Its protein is CASSPTRGGVGGAFF. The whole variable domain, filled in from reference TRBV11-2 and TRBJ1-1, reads EAGVAQSPRYKIIEKRQSVAFWCNPISGHATLYWYQQILGQGPKLLIQFQNNGVVDDSQLPKDRFSAERLKGVDSTLKIQPAKLEDSAVYLCASSPTRGGVGGAFFGQGTRLTVV.

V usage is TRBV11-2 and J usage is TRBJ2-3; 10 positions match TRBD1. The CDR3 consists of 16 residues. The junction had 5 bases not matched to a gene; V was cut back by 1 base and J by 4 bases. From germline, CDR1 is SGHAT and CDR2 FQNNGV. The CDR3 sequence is CASSLVGQGVADTQYF. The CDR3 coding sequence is TGTGCCAGCAGCTTAGTTGGACAGGGGGTAGCAGATACGCAGTATTTT.

The chain's CDR3 is CASRSRLGAYEQYF. The CDR3 DNA sequence: TGCGCCAGCCGCTCGCGGCTAGGAGCCTACGAGCAGTACTTC. The chain links TRBV5-1 to TRBJ2-7, with D unclear. Trimming left V 7 bases short and J 2 bases short, with 16 bases between. There are 14 residues in the CDR3. From germline, CDR1 is SGHRS and CDR2 YFSETQ. The full variable domain, in which reference TRBV5-1 and TRBJ2-7 provide the parts outside the CDR3, is KAGVTQTPRYLIKTRGQQVTLSCSPISGHRSVSWYQQTPGQGLQFLFEYFSETQRNKGNFPGRFSGRQFSNSRSEMNVSTLELGDSALYLCASRSRLGAYEQYFGPGTRLTVT.

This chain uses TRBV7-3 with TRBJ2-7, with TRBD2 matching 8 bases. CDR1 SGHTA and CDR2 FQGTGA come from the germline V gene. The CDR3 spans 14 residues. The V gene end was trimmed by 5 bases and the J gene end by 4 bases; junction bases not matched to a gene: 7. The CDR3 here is CASSPGGTGYEQYF. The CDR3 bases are TGTGCCAGCAGCCCGGGGGGGACGGGATACGAGCAGTACTTC.

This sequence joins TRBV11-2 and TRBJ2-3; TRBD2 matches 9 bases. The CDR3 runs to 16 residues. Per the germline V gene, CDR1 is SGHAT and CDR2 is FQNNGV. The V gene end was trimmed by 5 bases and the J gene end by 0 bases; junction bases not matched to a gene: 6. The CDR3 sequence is CASSPASGASTDTQYF. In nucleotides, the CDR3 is TGTGCCAGCAGCCCCGCTAGCGGGGCTAGCACAGATACGCAGTATTTT.

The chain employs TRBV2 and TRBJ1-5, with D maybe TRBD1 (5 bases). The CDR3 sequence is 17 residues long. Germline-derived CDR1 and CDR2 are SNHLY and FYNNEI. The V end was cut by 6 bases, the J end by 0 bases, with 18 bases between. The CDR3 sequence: CASSLEDPGLSNQPQHF. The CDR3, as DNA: TGTGCCAGCAGCCTTGAGGATCCAGGGCTTAGCAATCAGCCCCAGCATTTT.

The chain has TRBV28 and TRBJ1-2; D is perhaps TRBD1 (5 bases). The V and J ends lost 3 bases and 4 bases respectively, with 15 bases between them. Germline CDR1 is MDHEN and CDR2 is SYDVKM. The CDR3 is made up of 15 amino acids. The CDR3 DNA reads TGTGCCAGCAGTTTGGGGAGCAGGGTGGGCTATGGCTACACCTTC. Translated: CASSLGSRVGYGYTF.

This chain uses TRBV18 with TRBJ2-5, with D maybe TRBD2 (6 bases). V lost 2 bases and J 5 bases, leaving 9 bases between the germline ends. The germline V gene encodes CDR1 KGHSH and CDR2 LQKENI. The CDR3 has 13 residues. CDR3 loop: CASSPGLRETQYF. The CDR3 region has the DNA TGTGCCAGCTCACCAGGACTAAGGGAGACCCAGTACTTC. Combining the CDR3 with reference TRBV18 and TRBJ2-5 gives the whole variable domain NAGVMQNPRHLVRRRGQEARLRCSPMKGHSHVYWYRQLPEEGLKFMVYLQKENIIDESGMPKERFSAEFPKEGPSILRIQQVVRGDSAAYFCASSPGLRETQYFGPGTRLLVL.

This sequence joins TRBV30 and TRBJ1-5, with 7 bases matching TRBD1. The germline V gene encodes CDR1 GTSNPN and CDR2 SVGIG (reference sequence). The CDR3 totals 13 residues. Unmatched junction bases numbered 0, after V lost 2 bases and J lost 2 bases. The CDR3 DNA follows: TGTGCCTGGAGTCAGGGGGGCAATCAGCCCCAGCATTTT. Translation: CAWSQGGNQPQHF.

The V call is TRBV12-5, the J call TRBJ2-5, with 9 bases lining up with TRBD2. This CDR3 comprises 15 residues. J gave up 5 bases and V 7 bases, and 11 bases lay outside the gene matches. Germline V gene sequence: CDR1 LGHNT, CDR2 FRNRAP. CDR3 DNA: TGTGCTAGTGCCCCACCGGGACTAGCCGCGGAGACCCAGTACTTC. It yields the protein CASAPPGLAAETQYF.

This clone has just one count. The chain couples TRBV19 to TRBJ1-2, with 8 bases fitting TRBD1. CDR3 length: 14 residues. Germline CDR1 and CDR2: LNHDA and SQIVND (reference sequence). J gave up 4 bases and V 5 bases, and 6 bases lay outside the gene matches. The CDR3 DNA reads TGTGCCAGTAGTCTGTTGACAGGGGCCTATGGCTACACCTTC. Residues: CASSLLTGAYGYTF. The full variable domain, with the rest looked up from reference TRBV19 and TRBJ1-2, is DGGITQSPKYLFRKEGQNVTLSCEQNLNHDAMYWYRQDPGQGLRLIYYSQIVNDFQKGDIAEGYSVSREKKESFPLTVTSAQKNPTAFYLCASSLLTGAYGYTFGSGTRLTVV.

CDR3 bases: TGTGCCAGCAGCCTTGCACTCGTCAACTTAGCCAAAAACATTCAGTACTTC. Translation gives CASSLALVNLAKNIQYF. V usage is TRBV4-2 and J usage is TRBJ2-4; D call uncertain. CDR1 is LGHNA, CDR2 YNFKEQ, per germline. This CDR3 is built from 17 residues. The V end was cut by 4 bases, the J end by 0 bases, with 16 bases between.

CDR3 in DNA: TGTGCCAGCAGCTTCGCAACGGGAGGAAACACCATATATTTT. Translating it yields CASSFATGGNTIYF. The chain couples TRBV11-3 to TRBJ1-3; D not resolved. The CDR3 is 14 residues long. The V and J ends lost 3 bases and 4 bases respectively, with 10 bases between them. The germline V gene has CDR1 SGHNT and CDR2 YENEEA.